This T cell receptor beta chain was profiled in a study of cytomegalovirus exposure and HLA in healthy donors. Study results and caveats: TCR beta chains numbering 164 were designated cytomegalovirus-associated. Reported performance of the classifier showed diagnosis of cytomegalovirus status with high specificity and sensitivity.

The CDR3 is made up of 16 amino acids. Germline CDR1 reads LGHNA; CDR2 reads YNFKEQ. Trimming stripped 1 base from V and 2 bases from J, with 13 bases between. Comments on this clone: Its specificity is not known.

TCRdb keeps only in-frame clones here, not all; method: immunoSEQ multiplex PCR. The repertoire holds about 73,000 clones, with around 96% as singletons. Sequenced: PBMCs. The V and J genes are TRBV4-2 and TRBJ2-3; D remains unclear. The clonotype was recovered from a man younger than 30 in good health and CMV-seronegative. CDR3 sequence: CASSQVALPNTDTQYF. CDR3 DNA sequence: TGTGCCAGCAGCCAAGTGGCCTTGCCGAACACAGATACGCAGTATTTT.